This T cell receptor (beta chain) was profiled in a study of cytomegalovirus exposure and HLA in healthy donors. The CDR3 covers 15 residues. Germline-derived CDR1 and CDR2 are MGHRA and YSYEKL. The V segment lost 4 bases and the J segment 2 bases; nucleotides outside the gene matches: 7. It was with 60 Vbeta and 13 Jbeta primers that the PCR ran. As handled by the study authors: It was a later analysis that counted tens of millions of unique TCR beta chains, of which roughly 11 million were shared. Using immunoSEQ multiplex PCR, the repertoire was profiled, and TCRdb retains in-frame clones only, with some absent. V and J calls and clone size are given by that table; D and trimming were obtained from the DNA. The data contain about 140,000 clones, 70% to 85% of them singletons.

This receptor was obtained from a man between 25 and 39 years old in good health and CMV-seropositive. The V call is TRBV4-1, the J call TRBJ2-7, with 8 bases matching TRBD1. Sequencing input: PBMCs. CDR3 protein: CASSLTRTGTYEQYF. The DNA of the CDR3 is TGCGCCAGCAGCCTCACTCGGACAGGGACCTACGAGCAGTACTTC.